A selection of T cell receptor beta chains follows, all from one sample in a study of Graves' ophthalmopathy and Graves' hyperthyroidism. TCRdb used MiXCR to reprocess the multiplex PCR reads, holding one entry per CDR3 protein. The sample yields 300,000 to 400,000 distinct CDR3 sequences, approximately 18% seen once. The sequencing sample was made of peripheral blood. These TCRs come from an adult woman with stable Graves' hyperthyroidism. CDR3s include the opening cysteine and the closing phenylalanine or tryptophan. Each record gives: V gene, J gene, D gene, clone size, CDR3 protein, CDR3 DNA. The D gene is left open where the match is weak. Where a row states a size, it is once, few, many or the class of an expanded clone; other rows omit it.

V: TRBV4-1
J: TRBJ2-7
D: -
size: many
CDR3: CASSQEPRYEQYF
DNA: TGCGCCAGCAGCCAAGAGCCCAGGTACGAGCAGTACTTC

V: TRBV30
J: TRBJ2-5
D: TRBD1
size: many
CDR3: CAWSGGGDQETQYF
DNA: TGTGCCTGGAGTGGAGGGGGCGACCAAGAGACCCAGTACTTC

V: TRBV3-1
J: TRBJ1-1
D: TRBD1
size: -
CDR3: CASRNWDRGPNTEAFF
DNA: TGTGCCAGCAGAAACTGGGACAGGGGGCCGAACACTGAAGCTTTCTTT

V: TRBV28
J: TRBJ2-7
D: TRBD2
size: many
CDR3: CASSQRGAGGTYEQYF
DNA: TGTGCCAGCAGTCAACGTGGAGCGGGAGGGACCTACGAGCAGTACTTC

V: TRBV12-3/TRBV12-4
J: TRBJ2-4
D: -
size: many
CDR3: CASSFGGGQANIQYF
DNA: TGTGCCAGCAGTTTCGGAGGGGGGCAGGCAAACATTCAGTACTTC

V: TRBV5-1
J: TRBJ2-4
D: -
size: many
CDR3: CASTGPENIQYF
DNA: TGCGCCAGCACGGGACCAGAAAACATTCAGTACTTC

V: TRBV7-4
J: TRBJ2-2
D: -
size: few
CDR3: CASSLGWPGELFF
DNA: TGTGCCAGCAGCTTAGGCTGGCCCGGGGAGCTGTTTTTT

V: TRBV27
J: TRBJ2-7
D: -
size: many
CDR3: CASSSDGASSYEQYF
DNA: TGTGCCAGCAGTTCTGATGGGGCATCATCCTACGAGCAGTACTTC

V: TRBV4-2
J: TRBJ2-7
D: TRBD1
size: few
CDR3: CASSHPRGQGEFEQYF
DNA: TGTGCCAGCAGCCATCCCCGGGGACAGGGGGAATTTGAGCAGTACTTC

V: TRBV6-1
J: TRBJ1-3
D: -
size: -
CDR3: CASKRGPGPGNTIYF
DNA: TGTGCCAGCAAAAGGGGTCCTGGCCCTGGAAACACCATATATTTT

V: TRBV12-3/TRBV12-4
J: TRBJ2-5
D: TRBD2
size: -
CDR3: CASSQGTSGSRATQYF
DNA: TGTGCCAGCAGTCAGGGGACTAGCGGGAGTAGAGCGACCCAGTACTTC

V: TRBV9
J: TRBJ2-2
D: -
size: many
CDR3: CASTSTGELFF
DNA: TGTGCCAGCACGTCAACCGGGGAGCTGTTTTTT

V: TRBV12-3/TRBV12-4
J: TRBJ2-5
D: TRBD1
size: few
CDR3: CASMSGTGVETQYF
DNA: TGTGCCAGCATGTCCGGGACAGGGGTAGAGACCCAGTACTTC

V: TRBV29-1
J: TRBJ2-4
D: -
size: few
CDR3: CSVEVGAQYF
DNA: TGCAGCGTTGAAGTGGGGGCCCAGTACTTC

V: TRBV20-1
J: TRBJ2-5
D: -
size: -
CDR3: CSARLGIGETQYF
DNA: TGCAGTGCTAGACTAGGGATTGGAGAGACCCAGTACTTC

V: TRBV29-1
J: TRBJ2-3
D: -
size: many
CDR3: CSVEDRGDKTGWTDTQYF
DNA: TGCAGCGTTGAAGATCGCGGCGATAAGACGGGTTGGACAGATACGCAGTATTTT

V: TRBV19
J: TRBJ2-2
D: TRBD2
size: few
CDR3: CASSIRVFLAEQNTGELFF
DNA: TGTGCCAGTAGTATTCGCGTTTTCCTAGCGGAGCAGAACACCGGGGAGCTGTTTTTT